The rows below give T cell receptor beta chains drawn from one sample of a study of T-cell reconstitution after alpha-beta-depleted transplantation in children. TCRdb used MiXCR to reprocess the PCR reads, holding one entry per CDR3 protein. The sample includes 90,000 to 100,000 distinct CDR3 sequences, under 25% of them seen just once. The starting material was PBMCs, obtained before TCRalphabeta/CD19-depleted stem cell transplant. The receptors derive from a boy aged 2 to 10 with acute lymphoblastic leukemia, due to receive a stem cell transplant. Both conserved end residues are part of each CDR3. A D gene is named only where the DNA matches it firmly. Rows may omit the clone size; those that give it use once, few, many or a size class.

clone_size	v_call	j_call	d_call	cdr3_aa	cdr3_nt
NA	TRBV5-4	TRBJ2-1	NA	CASSLDSRRGYNEQFF	TGTGCCAGCAGCTTGGACTCGCGGAGGGGGTACAATGAGCAGTTCTTC
few	TRBV6-1	TRBJ2-7	NA	CASMGPGTGAGEQYF	TGTGCCAGCATGGGTCCGGGAACCGGGGCTGGCGAGCAGTACTTC
NA	TRBV7-2	TRBJ2-1	NA	CASSSIYGDEQFF	TGTGCCAGCAGCTCGATTTACGGCGATGAGCAGTTCTTC
NA	TRBV9	TRBJ2-2	NA	CASSVGGRGTGELFF	TGTGCCAGCAGCGTAGGAGGGAGAGGTACCGGGGAGCTGTTTTTT
NA	TRBV29-1	TRBJ2-3	NA	CSAGVADTQYF	TGCAGCGCTGGAGTAGCAGATACGCAGTATTTT
few	TRBV5-1	TRBJ2-5	NA	CASSSGARETQYF	TGCGCCAGCAGCTCAGGGGCTCGAGAGACCCAGTACTTC
NA	TRBV20-1	TRBJ2-2	TRBD2	CSAGGVRAGELFF	TGCAGTGCTGGGGGGGTACGGGCCGGGGAGCTGTTTTTT
NA	TRBV3-1	TRBJ1-2	TRBD1	CASSLGQGAANYGYTF	TGTGCCAGCAGCCTGGGACAGGGAGCAGCTAACTATGGCTACACCTTC
many	TRBV20-1	TRBJ2-7	NA	CSAREAPPGGQYF	TGCAGTGCTAGAGAGGCCCCCCCTGGGGGGCAGTACTTC
few	TRBV19	TRBJ2-1	NA	CASSRLSQVPYNEQFF	TGTGCCAGTAGTCGTCTTTCTCAAGTCCCCTACAATGAGCAGTTCTTC
NA	TRBV14	TRBJ2-7	NA	CASRDPLDYEQYF	TGTGCCAGCAGAGACCCACTAGATTACGAGCAGTACTTC
NA	TRBV28	TRBJ2-1	NA	CASSSTKNEQFF	TGTGCCAGCAGTTCGACTAAGAATGAGCAGTTCTTC
few	TRBV20-1	TRBJ2-1	NA	CSASGGAGPYNEQFF	TGCAGTGCTAGTGGTGGGGCGGGGCCGTACAATGAGCAGTTCTTC
few	TRBV20-1	TRBJ2-1	TRBD2	CSAREQFLTSGQSYYNEQFF	TGCAGTGCTAGAGAACAATTCCTGACTAGCGGCCAATCTTACTACAATGAGCAGTTCTTC
few	TRBV4-3	TRBJ2-1	NA	CASRLWDSLNYNEQFF	TGCGCCAGCAGGCTCTGGGACTCCTTAAACTACAATGAGCAGTTCTTC
NA	TRBV20-1	TRBJ2-3	NA	CSARERRTDTQYF	TGCAGTGCTAGAGAGCGTCGCACAGATACGCAGTATTTT
few	TRBV7-8	TRBJ2-1	NA	CASSLVGSSYNEQFF	TGTGCCAGCAGCTTAGTTGGAAGCTCCTACAATGAGCAGTTCTTC
few	TRBV5-1	TRBJ2-1	TRBD2	CASSPLGGMGNNEQFF	TGCGCCAGCAGCCCCTTGGGGGGGATGGGTAACAATGAGCAGTTCTTC
NA	TRBV5-4	TRBJ2-3	TRBD2	CASSPRTSGNTDTQYF	TGTGCCAGCAGCCCCCGGACTAGCGGGAATACAGATACGCAGTATTTT
NA	TRBV5-1	TRBJ1-2	NA	CASSLAGRTNYGYTF	TGCGCCAGCAGCTTGGCCGGCAGGACTAACTATGGCTACACCTTC
few	TRBV28	TRBJ2-7	NA	CASSPTHRERYEQYF	TGTGCCAGCAGCCCTACCCACAGGGAACGGTACGAGCAGTACTTC
NA	TRBV3-1	TRBJ2-5	NA	CASSHRGILETQYF	TGTGCCAGCAGCCACCGAGGAATTTTGGAGACCCAGTACTTC
few	TRBV4-2	TRBJ2-3	TRBD2	CASSQEVAGAGDTQYF	TGTGCCAGCAGCCAAGAGGTAGCGGGGGCCGGAGATACGCAGTATTTT
few	TRBV5-1	TRBJ2-2	TRBD2	CATGGAGDHTGELFF	TGCGCCACCGGTGGGGCGGGAGACCACACCGGGGAGCTGTTTTTT
NA	TRBV28	TRBJ2-2	TRBD1	CASGPGTGLGRELFF	TGTGCCAGCGGTCCCGGGACAGGCCTTGGGCGGGAGCTGTTTTTT
NA	TRBV4-1	TRBJ2-7	NA	CASSQDPGLGHEQYF	TGCGCCAGCAGCCAAGATCCAGGGTTAGGACACGAGCAGTACTTC
NA	TRBV24-1	TRBJ2-2	TRBD2	CATSDLPSGSELFF	TGTGCCACCAGTGATTTACCTAGCGGGAGTGAGCTGTTTTTT
many	TRBV7-4	TRBJ2-6	NA	CASSLGGFDSGANVLTF	TGTGCCAGCAGCTTAGGAGGATTCGACTCTGGGGCCAACGTCCTGACTTTC